This paragraph covers one T cell receptor (beta chain) sequence. It has no known antigen specificity. The sample holds no much larger clone one base away, and base qualities are not on file. TCR cDNA was synthesized by 5'RACE template switching, which introduced a universal primer site and unique molecular identifiers. cDNA synthesis was primed from both the TCR alpha and TCR beta constant segments. Libraries were amplified in two PCR steps, with sample barcodes and sequencing adapters added in the second step. Sequencing of libraries was done on Illumina HiSeq 2500 (2x100 bp) or NovaSeq (2x150 bp). Regarding the original processing steps: MIGEC was used to demultiplex reads and collapse the reads into UMI consensus sequences, and MiXCR was used for V(D)J alignment. Vaccine-responding clonotypes were identified with edgeR using replicate PBMC samples, with FDR below 0.01 and a log2 fold change above 5 up to day 15 being required. Each bulk clonotype was labeled CD4 or CD8 based on which sequenced repertoire, CD4 or CD8, contained the clonotype at higher abundance. The raw public reads went through TCRdb reprocessing: fastp at Q25, MiXCR clone calling, in-frame beta chains kept. Merged by CDR3 protein, the rows form single entries marked with the most common genes and DNA. The V and J calls and clone size are TCRdb's, not the authors'. For this sample the table gives 500,000 to 650,000 distinct CDR3 sequences, of which less than 20% were detected only once. The ten largest clones add up to approximately 15% of the sample.

The sample belongs to a study of T cells after yellow fever vaccination (dated by TCRdb to the late 2010s). For context, the study as a whole: The SMART-Seq v4 Ultra Low Input RNA kit was used to prepare libraries from fractions with low cell numbers. To follow T-cell clones before and after primary and booster YFV17D yellow fever vaccination, bulk TCR alpha and beta repertoires were sequenced over time. Two healthy male donors made up the cohort, one aged 18 to 29 years and the other aged 30 to 39 years. Blood was drawn at multiple timepoints before and after primary and secondary immunization, with bulk PBMC replicates and cell subsets isolated. What the work shows at the level of the full study, not this receptor alone: A small share of clonotypes occurred in both CD4 and CD8 compartments, likely arising from convergent recombination. Most clones expanded after primary vaccination (96% of CD4 and roughly 90% of CD8) were re-detected after the booster, suggesting that broad memory maintenance occurred. Compared with the primary T-cell response, the secondary T-cell response was weaker but faster, peaking on day 5 rather than day 15. Because abundant contaminating clonotypes from the bulk population could be contained in FACS-sorted repertoires, computational filtering was required. Because the study included only a couple of donors, the extent to which the findings can be generalized is limited.

The treatment or condition label, as the study defines it: live attenuated yellow fever vaccine strain. At each blood-draw timepoint, two biological replicates of bulk PBMCs were collected. A standard Ficoll-Paque protocol was used to isolate PBMCs from peripheral blood. TriZol was used to extract RNA from bulk PBMCs, from CD4 and CD8 fractions, and from dextramer-positive and dextramer-negative fractions. The receptor's source is a young man who received the YFV17D yellow fever vaccine. Material: PBMCs, obtained 5 to 6 days after the first yellow fever vaccination.

The CDR3 region reads CASTKTGFREQYF. The DNA sequence is given as TGTGCCAGCACCAAAACAGGGTTCCGCGAGCAGTACTTC. This sequence uses TRBV6-1 and TRBJ2-7; 6 matching bases give a weak D call of TRBD1. According to the germline V gene, CDR1 reads MNHNS and CDR2 reads SASEGT. Deletion took 7 bases off V and 6 bases off J, with a span of 16 bases between the germline ends. Inclusive of the bounding cysteine and phenylalanine, the CDR3 is 13 residues long. Only the CDR3 part of the read is kept: 39 bases, read in frame from the first base.